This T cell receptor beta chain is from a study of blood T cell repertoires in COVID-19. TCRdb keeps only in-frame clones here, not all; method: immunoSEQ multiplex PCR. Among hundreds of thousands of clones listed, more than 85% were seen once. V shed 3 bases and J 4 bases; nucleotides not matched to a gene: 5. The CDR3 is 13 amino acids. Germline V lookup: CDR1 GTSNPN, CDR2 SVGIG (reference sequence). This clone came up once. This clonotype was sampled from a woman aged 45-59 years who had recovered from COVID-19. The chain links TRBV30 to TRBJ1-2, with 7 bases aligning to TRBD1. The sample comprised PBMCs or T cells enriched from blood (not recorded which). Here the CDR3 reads CAWREGGLYGYTF. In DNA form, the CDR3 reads TGTGCCTGGAGGGAAGGGGGCCTCTATGGCTACACCTTC.